The clone carrying this TCR beta chain was seen at least ten times. The antigen is unknown. Per the germline V gene, CDR1 is SNHLY and CDR2 is FYNNEI. V was cut by 1 base and J by 8 bases, with 11 bases left in between. The CDR3 length is 13 residues. This entry is derived from a study of T cells in Graves' hyperthyroidism and ophthalmopathy. Study-wide results and limits: Model predictions of ophthalmopathy came a median approximately 6 months before onset. Clonotypes that were expanded in thyroid above 0.001 mostly appeared in blood too.

Amplified TCR beta CDR3 regions came from RNA transcripts. The HTBI primer set served for first-round RT-PCR of the TCR CDR3. Each CDR3 protein gets one entry after TCRdb re-called the multiplex PCR reads with MiXCR. The profile shows over 400,000 distinct CDR3 sequences, approximately 23% of them singletons. The clonotype originates from a woman in her 70s with Graves' ophthalmopathy. The rearrangement links TRBV2 to TRBJ1-2; no firm D call. Sequenced material: blood. The CDR3 loop is CASSEESDGGYTF. Here the CDR3 DNA reads TGTGCCAGCAGTGAAGAGTCCGACGGAGGCTACACCTTC.